This TCR beta chain was sequenced in a study of type 1 regulatory T cells. Each CDR3 protein gets one entry after TCRdb re-called the reads with MiXCR. The table lists tens of thousands of distinct CDR3 sequences, 62% of them singletons, with over 1.5% in the top ten. As for this clonotype: What it binds is unknown.

Trimming removed 6 bases from V and 8 bases from J; junction bases left unmatched: 6. Germline assignment: CDR1 SNHLY and CDR2 FYNNEI. This CDR3 spans 14 amino acids. The chain recombines TRBV2 with TRBJ2-2; TRBD1 agrees at 10 bases. This sequence originates from a human donor in good health. Sequenced input: cultured non-Tr1 T cells, either the whole culture or a sorted T cell fraction (not recorded which). The CDR3 DNA reads TGTGCCAGCAGAAGACAGGGGGCGGATGGGGAGCTGTTTTTT. It specifies CASRRQGADGELFF.